Below, one T cell receptor beta chain is given with its context. The CDR3 is 16 amino acids. Germline CDR1 and CDR2: MNHNS and SASEGT. V was pared by 2 bases and J by 0 bases, with 12 bases between. The sample originates from a study of blood T cell repertoires in COVID-19. Study-wide background: There were acute and convalescent COVID-19 samples, and they came from the United States, Italy and Spain. From T cells, B-cell-depleted T cells, or PBMCs came the material, which was cDNA or gDNA.

Study processing details: Quantification of nucleated cells was approximated via reference gene primer amplification. Assay used: immunoSEQ multiplex PCR; TCRdb lists only in-frame clones, some missing. From that table come the V and J calls and clone size; the DNA was used to work out D and trimming. The sample lists over 150,000 clones, about 85% seen once, with approximately 0.99% in the top ten. The chain is built from TRBV6-1 and TRBJ2-3; D is possibly TRBD2 (7 bases). The receptor was derived from a man aged 35-49 years with acute or convalescent COVID-19. Sequenced input: peripheral blood. The CDR3, as DNA: TGTGCCAGCAGTGAATGGGGGGGGCAAAGCACAGATACGCAGTATTTT. Its protein product is CASSEWGGQSTDTQYF.